The 27 T cell receptor beta chains below all came from one sample that was sequenced in a study of cytomegalovirus exposure and HLA in healthy donors. Primers included in the PCR were 60 Vbeta and 13 Jbeta primers. Data came from immunoSEQ multiplex PCR; TCRdb stores just in-frame clones and leaves some out. The table has about 110,000 clones, roughly 70% seen once. Sample: PBMCs. The receptors were sampled from a man aged 35 to 55 in good health and CMV-seropositive.

The CDR3, as DNA: TGTGCCAGCAGCCCCGGGACTAGCGGGGGCTACGAGCAGTACTTC. Translation: CASSPGTSGGYEQYF. The chain links TRBV5-4 to TRBJ2-7; 14 bases fit TRBD2. The CDR3 is 15 residues long. Looked up from germline, CDR1 is SGHNT and CDR2 is YYREEE (reference sequence). J gave up 3 bases and V 4 bases, and 3 bases lay outside the gene matches. Full variable domain (missing parts from reference TRBV5-4 and TRBJ2-7): ETGVTQSPTHLIKTRGQQVTLRCSSQSGHNTVSWYQQALGQGPQFIFQYYREEENGRGNFPPRFSGLQFPNYSSELNVNALELDDSALYLCASSPGTSGGYEQYFGPGTRLTVT.

This clone turned up a few times. This chain uses TRBV28 with TRBJ2-7; 9 positions match TRBD2. CDR1 is MDHEN and CDR2 is SYDVKM in the germline V gene. Losses at the gene ends were 7 bases for V and 2 bases for J; bases not matched to a gene: 6. CDR3 length: 14 residues. The CDR3 here is CASKGSGGPYEQYF. The CDR3, as DNA: TGTGCCAGCAAGGGTAGCGGGGGACCCTACGAGCAGTACTTC.

The chain uses TRBV27 and TRBJ1-1; possible D gene TRBD1, 6 bases. The CDR3 is 14 amino acids. The germline V gene has CDR1 MNHEY and CDR2 SMNVEV (reference sequence). Trimming pared 3 bases from V and 3 bases from J, leaving 11 bases between. CDR3: CASSLAGAYTEAFF. Here the CDR3 DNA reads TGTGCCAGCAGTTTGGCGGGGGCCTACACTGAAGCTTTCTTT.

This clone was detected ten times or more. The chain couples TRBV7-9 to TRBJ2-1, with TRBD1 identical over 9 bases. Germline CDR1 SEHNR, CDR2 FQNEAQ (reference sequence). V lost 4 bases to trimming and J lost 8 bases; unmatched junction nucleotides: 6. This CDR3 spans 14 amino acids. CDR3 sequence reads: CASSSGTGYDEQFF. CDR3 sequence (DNA): TGTGCCAGCAGCTCCGGGACAGGGTACGATGAGCAGTTCTTC.

The gene calls are TRBV28 and TRBJ1-5; the match to TRBD1 covers 7 bases. CDR3 length: 14 residues. In germline, CDR1 is MDHEN, CDR2 SYDVKM. J gave up 4 bases and V 4 bases, and 4 bases lay outside the gene matches. CDR3 nucleotide sequence: TGTGCCAGCAGTTCGGGACAGCGTAATCAGCCCCAGCATTTT. Its protein is CASSSGQRNQPQHF.

This sequence joins TRBV15 and TRBJ2-2, with 9 bases matching TRBD1. The CDR3 extends over 15 amino acids. The V and J ends lost 5 bases and 5 bases, in that order; junction bases with no gene match: 6. The germline CDR1 and CDR2 sequences are LNHNV and YYDKDF (reference sequence). CDR3: CATSDRDRVTGELFF. DNA for the CDR3: TGTGCCACCAGCGACCGGGACAGGGTGACCGGGGAGCTGTTTTTT.

The rearrangement links TRBV27 to TRBJ2-7; 9 bases map to TRBD2. J gave up 2 bases and V 4 bases, and 6 bases lay outside the gene matches. This CDR3 has 15 residues. Germline V gene data show CDR1 as MNHEY and CDR2 as SMNVEV (reference sequence). CDR3 in DNA: TGTGCCAGCAGTTACCCGACTAGCGGAGCCTACGAGCAGTACGTC. Its protein is CASSYPTSGAYEQYV.

J is TRBJ1-5 and V is TRBV4-3, with D perhaps TRBD1 (5 bases). Trimming took 2 bases from V and 7 from J, leaving 9 bases between them. Germline CDR1 reads LGHNA; CDR2 reads YSLEER. CDR3 size: 13 residues. The CDR3 loop reads CASSQSWTQPQHF. The CDR3 DNA reads as TGCGCCAGCAGCCAATCCTGGACACAGCCCCAGCATTTT.

This clone was detected only a few times. CDR3 coding DNA: TGTGCCAGCAGCAAAGGACAGCCCTCTGGAAACACCATATATTTT. Amino acids: CASSKGQPSGNTIYF. The J gene is TRBJ1-3, the V gene TRBV5-4; maybe TRBD1 (6 bases). This CDR3 spans 15 amino acids. Trimming took off 4 bases at V and 0 bases at J, with 11 bases between the two ends. Germline V gives CDR1 SGHNT, CDR2 YYREEE (reference sequence).

This chain connects TRBV5-1 to TRBJ1-2, with D hard to call. Germline V lookup: CDR1 SGHRS, CDR2 YFSETQ. The CDR3 runs 12 residues. The ends were cut back, 4 bases at V and 8 bases at J, with 12 bases in the middle. Written as DNA, the CDR3 is TGCGCCAGCAGCGCCGGACTGGAGGGCTACACCTTC. It codes for CASSAGLEGYTF.

The chain carries TRBV2 and TRBJ2-5, with D maybe TRBD2 (6 bases). The assigned J gene may be wrong: the sequence end matches TRBJ2-7 better. Germline V CDR1 and CDR2: SNHLY, FYNNEI. The CDR3 length is 12 residues. As DNA, the CDR3 is TGTGCCAGCAGCGGGAGTGGCTACGAGCAGTACTTC. Translated, it gives CASSGSGYEQYF.

This clone was picked up one time. V and J are TRBV19 and TRBJ1-1; the D gene is possibly TRBD1 (6 bases). The CDR3 is made up of 13 amino acids. The germline V and J ends were trimmed by 6 bases and 5 bases, with 13 bases remaining between them. From germline, CDR1 is LNHDA and CDR2 SQIVND (reference sequence). DNA for the CDR3: TGTGCCAGTAGCTTAACAGGGAGTACTGAAGCTTTCTTT. Its translation: CASSLTGSTEAFF.

The V and J genes are TRBV30 and TRBJ1-2; the match to TRBD1 covers 7 bases. The CDR3 extends over 14 amino acids. CDR1 and CDR2 from the germline V gene are GTSNPN and SVGIG (reference sequence). The V gene end was trimmed by 1 base and the J gene end by 8 bases; junction bases not matched to a gene: 10. The CDR3 spells CAWSEYWDSGGYTF. DNA for the CDR3: TGTGCCTGGAGTGAATATTGGGACAGCGGAGGCTACACCTTC.

V and J are TRBV19 and TRBJ1-4, with 8 bases lining up with TRBD1. The J segment lost 11 bases and the V segment lost 3 bases, leaving 11 bases of the junction unmatched. The CDR3 is 15 residues long. Germline assignment: CDR1 LNHDA and CDR2 SQIVND (reference sequence). The DNA for the CDR3 is TGTGCCAGTAGTATGTACGGACAGGGATCGGAGAAACTGTTTTTT. This codes for CASSMYGQGSEKLFF.

The chain couples TRBV15 to TRBJ1-1, with 7 nucleotides matching TRBD1. V was clipped by 3 bases and J by 6 bases; unmatched bases: 7. The CDR3 covers 14 residues. Germline loops: CDR1 LNHNV, CDR2 YYDKDF (reference sequence). In nucleotides, the CDR3 is TGTGCCACCAGCAGGGGGACAGACCCGCCTGAAGCTTTCTTT. Translation gives CATSRGTDPPEAFF.

The chain has TRBV19 and TRBJ2-7; 11 bases agree with TRBD1. The CDR3 is made up of 13 amino acids. Germline V lookup: CDR1 LNHDA, CDR2 SQIVND (reference sequence). Trimming removed 8 bases from V and 6 bases from J; junction bases left unmatched: 6. The CDR3 reads CASSGTGGIEQYF. CDR3 DNA sequence: TGTGCCAGTTCCGGGACAGGGGGTATCGAGCAGTACTTC.

This clone came up a few times. The chain carries TRBV6-1 and TRBJ2-2; 9 bases match TRBD1. The ends lost 4 bases at V and 9 bases at J; junction bases unmatched: 15. The CDR3 has 17 residues. CDR1 and CDR2 from the germline V gene are MNHNS and SASEGT. The CDR3 reads CASSVLTGGARNRELFF. CDR3 DNA: TGTGCCAGCAGTGTACTCACAGGGGGCGCGCGTAATCGGGAGCTGTTTTTT.

This chain uses TRBV10-3 with TRBJ2-7; the D gene is possibly TRBD2 (6 bases). The V end was cut by 8 bases, the J end by 2 bases, with 16 bases between. CDR1 and CDR2 from the germline V gene are ENHRY and SYGVKD. CDR3 length: 14 amino acids. CDR3 sequence: CAIARGGTPYEQYF. CDR3 bases: TGTGCCATCGCCCGGGGCGGGACTCCCTACGAGCAGTACTTC.

The chain uses TRBV7-2 and TRBJ2-1; tentative D call: TRBD1 (8 bases). The CDR3 length is 15 residues. V shed 5 bases and J shed 4 bases, with 15 bases lying between them. The germline V gene encodes CDR1 SGHTA and CDR2 FQGNSA. The DNA for the CDR3 is TGTGCCAGCAGCATCGGACAGGGAGGGTACAATGAGCAGTTCTTC. This codes for CASSIGQGGYNEQFF.

This clone was picked up one time. V usage is TRBV29-1 and J usage is TRBJ2-1, with 7 bases identical to TRBD1. The CDR3 length is 13 residues. The V gene's germline CDR1 is SQVTM and CDR2 ANQGSEA. Trimming removed 5 bases from V and 4 bases from J; junction bases left unmatched: 5. The CDR3 reads CSVKWTGYNEQFF. In DNA form, the CDR3 reads TGCAGCGTTAAATGGACAGGTTACAATGAGCAGTTCTTC.

The chain is built from TRBV10-3 and TRBJ1-5, with a tentative D call TRBD1 (6 bases). In germline, CDR1 is ENHRY, CDR2 SYGVKD. CDR3 length: 14 amino acids. V was pared by 3 bases and J by 7 bases, with 13 bases between. The CDR3 sequence is CAISDGQGNQPQHF. The DNA for the CDR3 is TGTGCCATCAGTGATGGGCAGGGGAACCAGCCCCAGCATTTT.

This chain uses TRBV4-1 with TRBJ2-3; D remains ambiguous. Germline values: CDR1 MGHRA, CDR2 YSYEKL. Trimming took off 1 base at V and 2 bases at J, with 10 bases between the two ends. The CDR3 spans 15 residues. CDR3 in DNA: TGCGCCAGCAGCCAAGGACACCCATCCACAGATACGCAGTATTTT. Protein: CASSQGHPSTDTQYF.

This chain joins TRBV18 and TRBJ1-2; 7 bases map to TRBD1. The V and J ends lost 3 bases and 1 base, in that order; junction bases with no gene match: 2. CDR1 and CDR2 from the germline V gene are KGHSH and LQKENI. The CDR3 spans 14 residues. The CDR3 nucleotides are TGTGCCAGCTCACCCGGACAGGATAACTATGGCTACACCTTC. Its translation: CASSPGQDNYGYTF.

The chain combines TRBV10-1 with TRBJ2-1; D perhaps matches TRBD2 (5 bases). CDR1 WNHNN and CDR2 SYGVQD come from the germline V gene (reference sequence). Trimming took 2 bases from V and 6 from J, leaving 17 bases between them. The CDR3 loop spans 16 amino acids. The CDR3 DNA reads as TGCGCCAGCAGTGAGAAGTTGGCGAGGGATCTCAATGAGCAGTTCTTC. This encodes CASSEKLARDLNEQFF.

This chain connects TRBV28 to TRBJ1-1; a possible D gene is TRBD1 (6 bases). The CDR3 has 13 amino acids. Germline values: CDR1 MDHEN, CDR2 SYDVKM. V lost 6 bases and J lost 3, with 11 bases in between. The CDR3 DNA follows: TGTGCCAGCAGAACTACAGGGTACACTGAAGCTTTCTTT. Amino acids: CASRTTGYTEAFF.

The chain links TRBV2 to TRBJ2-5; TRBD1 matches at 7 bases. Unmatched junction bases numbered 5, after V lost 6 bases and J lost 4 bases. Per the germline V gene, CDR1 is SNHLY and CDR2 is FYNNEI. The CDR3 is 13 residues long. The chain's CDR3 is CASRTGTGETQYF. CDR3 DNA sequence: TGTGCCAGCAGGACAGGGACCGGAGAGACCCAGTACTTC.

V usage is TRBV15 and J usage is TRBJ1-4; possible D gene TRBD1, 5 bases. Looked up from germline, CDR1 is LNHNV and CDR2 is YYDKDF (reference sequence). The CDR3 loop spans 15 amino acids. The V gene lost 5 bases and the J gene lost 8 bases, with 18 bases spanning the gap. The CDR3 sequence is CATSPGGGVGEKLFF. Here the CDR3 DNA reads TGTGCCACCAGCCCGGGTGGGGGGGTTGGCGAAAAACTGTTTTTT.